The rows below give T cell receptor beta chains drawn from one sample of a study of response to subunit inactivated influenza vaccine. TCRdb re-called the RT-PCR reads through MiXCR, storing one row per CDR3 protein. The table records roughly 500,000 distinct CDR3 sequences, 16% of them present only once. The sample here was CD4+ T cells sorted from PBMCs, taken less than 30 months after vaccination. The receptors were sampled from a man between 50 and 75 years old who received an inactivated influenza vaccine. Each CDR3 is given with its conserved first and last residue. A D gene is named only where the DNA matches it firmly. Clone sizes are given selectively: once, few, many, or a class where the clone is expanded.

d_call	clone_size	v_call	j_call	cdr3_aa	cdr3_nt
TRBD1	.	TRBV3-1	TRBJ1-1	CASSQTGGANTEAFF	TGTGCCAGCAGCCAAACAGGGGGCGCAAACACTGAAGCTTTCTTT
TRBD2	many	TRBV5-1	TRBJ2-1	CASRKGLADYNEQFF	TGCGCCAGCAGGAAGGGACTAGCGGACTACAATGAGCAGTTCTTC
.	.	TRBV19	TRBJ1-1	CASSISVRGNTEAFF	TGTGCCAGTAGTATATCCGTCCGCGGGAACACTGAAGCTTTCTTT
.	few	TRBV10-3	TRBJ2-7	CAISESEGSYEQYF	TGTGCCATCAGTGAGTCGGAGGGTAGCTACGAGCAGTACTTC
TRBD1	few	TRBV4-2	TRBJ1-2	CASSQTAGQGDWYGYTF	TGTGCCAGCAGCCAAACAGCCGGACAGGGGGACTGGTATGGCTACACCTTC
TRBD2	few	TRBV24-1	TRBJ2-1	CATSETSGSRDEQFF	TGTGCCACCAGTGAGACTAGCGGGAGTAGGGATGAGCAGTTCTTC
TRBD1	.	TRBV12-3/TRBV12-4	TRBJ2-2	CASSFSGQGAGGELFF	TGTGCCAGCAGTTTCTCCGGACAGGGGGCCGGCGGGGAGCTGTTTTTT
.	few	TRBV7-9	TRBJ1-5	CASSPEGGSNQPQHF	TGTGCCAGCAGTCCTGAGGGGGGAAGCAATCAGCCCCAGCATTTT
.	.	TRBV10-3	TRBJ2-5	CAIRESGEETQYF	TGTGCCATCAGAGAATCAGGGGAAGAGACCCAGTACTTC
.	few	TRBV12-3/TRBV12-4	TRBJ1-5	CASSRSGGNQPQHF	TGTGCCAGCAGCCGCTCGGGGGGCAATCAGCCCCAGCATTTT
TRBD1	.	TRBV2	TRBJ2-6	CASREPDRDPSGANVLTF	TGTGCCAGCAGGGAACCGGACAGGGACCCCTCTGGGGCCAACGTCCTGACTTTC
.	many	TRBV2	TRBJ2-1	CASSFRRDEQFF	TGTGCCAGCAGTTTCCGCCGGGATGAGCAGTTCTTC
.	many	TRBV5-1	TRBJ2-7	CATLQAQYF	TGCGCCACGTTACAGGCGCAGTACTTC
.	few	TRBV19	TRBJ1-2	CASSTQGGYGYTF	TGTGCCAGTAGTACTCAGGGTGGCTATGGCTACACCTTC
.	.	TRBV12-3/TRBV12-4	TRBJ1-1	CASSLTGFRTEAFF	TGTGCCAGCAGTTTAACAGGGTTCCGCACTGAAGCTTTCTTT
.	.	TRBV20-1	TRBJ2-7	CSAIAPVLYEQYF	TGCAGTGCCATCGCCCCTGTGCTATACGAGCAGTACTTC
.	.	TRBV11-3	TRBJ2-5	CASSLDGGTQYF	TGTGCCAGCAGCTTAGATGGCGGGACCCAGTACTTC
.	few	TRBV5-6	TRBJ1-3	CASSSWIAGRAGNTIYF	TGTGCCAGCAGCTCATGGATAGCCGGCCGAGCTGGAAACACCATATATTTT
TRBD2	.	TRBV20-1	TRBJ2-1	CSAAGTSNHNEQFF	TGCAGTGCCGCCGGGACTAGCAACCACAATGAGCAGTTCTTC
.	.	TRBV14	TRBJ2-3	CASSPRIADTQYF	TGTGCCAGCAGCCCCCGTATCGCAGATACGCAGTATTTT
.	.	TRBV4-3	TRBJ1-1	CASTRYPGITEAFF	TGCGCCAGCACCAGATATCCGGGGATTACTGAAGCTTTCTTT
.	few	TRBV6-6	TRBJ2-3	CASSPLVSDTQYF	TGTGCCAGCAGTCCCCTTGTGTCAGATACGCAGTATTTT
TRBD1	few	TRBV28	TRBJ2-3	CASSLGGQSTTDTQYF	TGTGCCAGCAGTTTAGGGGGACAGAGTACCACAGATACGCAGTATTTT
.	.	TRBV3-1	TRBJ2-7	CASSQTEAYEQYF	TGTGCCAGCAGCCAAACAGAAGCCTACGAGCAGTACTTC
TRBD2	.	TRBV5-1	TRBJ2-3	CASSWTSGITDTQYF	TGCGCCAGCAGCTGGACTAGCGGTATCACAGATACGCAGTATTTT
.	.	TRBV5-1	TRBJ2-3	CASSPRERDRGTQYF	TGCGCCAGCAGCCCACGGGAGAGGGATCGAGGTACGCAGTATTTT
TRBD2	few	TRBV29-1	TRBJ2-1	CSARTSGSVGEQFF	TGCAGCGCCCGGACTAGCGGGAGTGTCGGTGAGCAGTTCTTC
.	few	TRBV4-1	TRBJ1-6	CASSQPLRTQEALHF	TGCGCCAGCAGCCAACCGTTGAGAACCCAGGAGGCCCTCCACTTT
.	.	TRBV6-4	TRBJ2-3	CASSVDSFSSTDTQYF	TGTGCCAGCAGTGTTGACTCTTTCTCTAGCACAGATACGCAGTATTTT
.	few	TRBV6-2/TRBV6-3	TRBJ1-1	CASSPYGGNTEAFF	TGTGCCAGCAGCCCGTATGGCGGGAACACTGAAGCTTTCTTT
.	few	TRBV6-2/TRBV6-3	TRBJ2-1	CASSYSRLSEGSYNEQFF	TGTGCCAGCAGTTACTCGAGGCTATCGGAGGGTTCCTACAATGAGCAGTTCTTC
.	.	TRBV12-3/TRBV12-4	TRBJ1-1	CASRLRGPNTEAFF	TGTGCCAGCAGGCTGAGAGGGCCGAACACTGAAGCTTTCTTT
.	many	TRBV5-6	TRBJ2-6	CASSPVGFRDSSGANVLTF	TGTGCCAGCAGCCCGGTCGGGTTTAGGGATTCGTCTGGGGCCAACGTCCTGACTTTC
.	many	TRBV12-3/TRBV12-4	TRBJ1-6	CASSPSGNAPLHF	TGTGCCAGCAGCCCTTCCGGCAATGCACCCCTCCACTTT
.	few	TRBV24-1	TRBJ1-5	CATSDLRSNQPQHF	TGTGCCACCAGTGATTTGCGGTCGAATCAGCCCCAGCATTTT
TRBD1	few	TRBV6-1	TRBJ2-1	CASSRDSPYNEQFF	TGTGCCAGCAGTCGGGACAGTCCCTACAATGAGCAGTTCTTC
.	.	TRBV12-3/TRBV12-4	TRBJ2-3	CASSLSTRGDTQYF	TGTGCCAGCAGTTTATCTACGAGGGGAGATACGCAGTATTTT
.	few	TRBV7-9	TRBJ2-3	CASSLGKSTDTQYF	TGTGCCAGCAGCTTAGGGAAAAGCACAGATACGCAGTATTTT
TRBD1	.	TRBV6-5	TRBJ2-3	CASSNRQGADTQYF	TGTGCCAGCAGTAACCGACAGGGGGCAGATACGCAGTATTTT
TRBD2	.	TRBV28	TRBJ2-1	CASSLPSGSYNEQFF	TGTGCCAGCAGTTTGCCTAGCGGGAGCTACAATGAGCAGTTCTTC
.	.	TRBV9	TRBJ2-5	CASGGGGGQETQYF	TGTGCCAGCGGAGGGGGCGGGGGACAAGAGACCCAGTACTTC
TRBD1	.	TRBV7-2	TRBJ2-7	CASSPTGEQYF	TGTGCCAGCAGCCCTACAGGGGAACAGTACTTC
.	few	TRBV2	TRBJ2-5	CASIPGRHQETQYF	TGTGCCAGCATCCCGGGACGGCACCAAGAGACCCAGTACTTC
TRBD2	many	TRBV7-9	TRBJ2-3	CASSLSSGSTDTQYF	TGTGCCAGCTCACTCTCTAGCGGTAGCACAGATACGCAGTATTTT
TRBD1	.	TRBV20-1	TRBJ2-1	CSARDRGRLNEQFF	TGCAGTGCTAGAGACAGGGGGCGCCTCAATGAGCAGTTCTTC
TRBD1	few	TRBV4-1	TRBJ2-7	CASSQGGQGPYEQYF	TGCGCCAGCAGCCAAGGGGGACAGGGACCCTACGAGCAGTACTTC
TRBD1	.	TRBV6-2/TRBV6-3	TRBJ2-1	CASSRTGGSSYNEQFF	TGTGCCAGCAGTCGGACAGGGGGCAGCTCCTACAATGAGCAGTTCTTC